In its sample, the clone carrying this TCR beta chain was seen a few times. Its target is not known. The sample is drawn from a study of early T cells in non-severe SARS-CoV-2 infection. MiXCR, applied by TCRdb to the 5' RACE reads, yields one record per CDR3 protein. The table shows tens of thousands of distinct CDR3 sequences, with 11% to 15% occurring only once. General study findings and limits: Using VDJdb, the matching emphasized anti-spike CD8 responses while missing private and CD4 specificities.

Germline lookup yields CDR1 SGHRS and CDR2 YFSETQ. Trimming removed 0 bases at V and 2 bases at J, with 5 bases between. This CDR3 has 13 residues. This sequence was found in an adult who was a healthcare worker with PCR-confirmed SARS-CoV-2 infection or an uninfected control (not recorded which). The chain joins TRBV5-1 to TRBJ1-2; possibly TRBD1 for D (5 bases). Material for sequencing was whole blood. The CDR3 DNA follows: TGCGCCAGCAGCTTGGAGGGGAACTATGGCTACACCTTC. It translates to CASSLEGNYGYTF.